Included here is one TCR beta chain sequence, with context. V was trimmed by 5 bases and J by 7 bases, leaving 8 bases between them. This CDR3 is 10 amino acids long. Germline lookup yields CDR1 DFQATT and CDR2 SNEGSKA (reference sequence). Random hexamers served to reverse transcribe about 0.45 to 1 ug RNA. TCRdb re-called the immunoSEQ multiplex PCR reads through MiXCR, storing one row per CDR3 protein. The table lists under 200,000 distinct CDR3 sequences, 90% to 95% of them singletons. The data are from a study of CD8 T cells in Susac syndrome. This chain joins TRBV20-1 and TRBJ1-1; D call uncertain. The sequence came from a human donor in good health. The sequenced sample was CD4+ T cells from PBMCs. The CDR3 nucleotides read TGCAGTGCTCCGGACCTTGAAGCTTTCTTT. This encodes CSAPDLEAFF.